The 5 T cell receptor beta chains reported below all come from one sample, sequenced in a study of graft-versus-host responses after intestinal transplantation (dated by TCRdb to 2020 to 2023). Libraries were made using the immunoSEQ multiplex PCR assay. Drawn from immuneACCESS, this table holds only the in-frame rearrangements with V and J called that TCRdb kept. Clones are partly lost; checked studies trace under half to an unresolved V gene and leave the rest unexplained. Recorded for this sample are 45,000 to 55,000 clones; approximately 95% of them occurred a single time. The top ten hold around 6.1% of the sample. The sample consisted of PBMCs, taken about 120 weeks after a first intestinal transplant, on the day of a second. Receptors originate from a human patient who received an intestinal transplant, so some T cells may come from the graft donor.

This chain links TRBV5-1 with TRBJ2-5, with D possibly being TRBD1 (6 bases). CDR3 length equals 13 residues. Trimming removed 1 base from V and 5 bases from J, with 9 bases in between. Germline assignment: CDR1 SGHRS and CDR2 YFSETQ. The CDR3: CASSLSGEETQYF. Written as DNA, the CDR3 is TGCGCCAGCAGCTTGTCAGGGGAGGAGACCCAGTACTTC.

CDR3 sequence (DNA): TGTGCCAGCTCACCGAACAGGGGTAGGACGGGGTCCTACGAGCAGTACTTC. It codes for CASSPNRGRTGSYEQYF. The chain combines TRBV18 with TRBJ2-7, with 7 nucleotides matching TRBD1. V lost 3 bases and J lost 1; bases outside the gene matches: 12. CDR1 is KGHSH and CDR2 is LQKENI in the germline V gene. The CDR3 sequence is 17 residues long.

The V and J genes are TRBV30 and TRBJ2-1; D is unclear. There are 11 residues in the CDR3. V was clipped by 0 bases and J by 10 bases, with 7 bases between them. The germline gives CDR1 GTSNPN, CDR2 SVGIG (reference sequence). The CDR3 protein is CAWSVGGEQFF. The DNA of the CDR3 is TGTGCCTGGAGTGTGGGTGGGGAGCAGTTCTTC.

This chain uses TRBV4-1 with TRBJ2-7; the D is unclear. The CDR3 is 16 amino acids. Germline lookup yields CDR1 MGHRA and CDR2 YSYEKL. V gave up 1 base and J gave up 4 bases, with 17 bases separating them. Here the CDR3 reads CASSQAPSGVGYEQYF. The CDR3 DNA sequence: TGCGCCAGCAGCCAAGCACCTTCGGGCGTTGGGTACGAGCAGTACTTC.

This chain connects TRBV11-2 to TRBJ1-3; D possibly corresponds to TRBD1 (5 bases). The V and J ends lost 4 bases and 4 bases respectively, with 11 bases between them. Germline V gene lookup returns CDR1 SGHAT and CDR2 FQNNGV. The CDR3 has 14 residues. The DNA for the CDR3 is TGTGCCAGCAGCTCTTTCGGGGGGGGAAACACCATATATTTT. It specifies CASSSFGGGNTIYF.